This TCR beta chain was profiled in a study of Ad26.COV2.S vaccination and SARS-CoV-2 variants. V lost 7 bases, J lost 5 bases, and 23 bases lay in between. Germline lookup yields CDR1 SGHNT and CDR2 YENEEA. This CDR3 spans 16 amino acids. Repertoires were generated with immunoSEQ multiplex PCR, while TCRdb's copy carries only in-frame clones and drops some. The top ten clones hold almost 7.5% of a sample with 380,000 or so clones, around 82% of them seen once. Specified treatment: some 20 received Ad26.COV2.S at low or high dose, single or two shots; about five received placebo; per-sample allocation not given. Each sample was drawn 63 days after the first injection (of vaccine or placebo).

Sequencing used peripheral blood, obtained in a trial of Ad26.COV2.S vaccine versus placebo. The V gene is TRBV11-3, the J gene TRBJ2-5, with D possibly being TRBD1 or TRBD2 (5 bases each). This receptor was identified in a person between 18 and 59 years old who received the Ad26.COV2.S COVID-19 vaccine or a placebo. CDR3 coding DNA: TGTGCCAGCAAAAAAGGTGTGGGGGAGTTGGAGGAGACCCAGTACTTC. It is translated as CASKKGVGELEETQYF.